A selection of T cell receptor beta chains follows, all from one sample in a study of Graves' ophthalmopathy and Graves' hyperthyroidism. Each CDR3 protein gets one entry after TCRdb re-called the multiplex PCR reads with MiXCR. There are approximately 480,000 distinct CDR3 sequences in the sample; 13% to 15% occur only once, and roughly 10% lies in the top ten. The sequenced sample consisted of blood. The receptor source for this set is a woman aged 30 to 39 with Graves' ophthalmopathy. Each CDR3 is given with its conserved first and last residue. Each record gives: clone size, V gene, D gene, J gene, CDR3 DNA, CDR3 protein. The D gene is left open where the match is weak. Clone size appears in some rows only: once, few, many, or a class for an expanded clone.

clone_size: .; v_call: TRBV10-3; d_call: .; j_call: TRBJ1-1; cdr3_nt: TGTGCCATCAGTGATAGGGGGGATTCTGCTGAAGCTTTCTTT; cdr3_aa: CAISDRGDSAEAFF
clone_size: many; v_call: TRBV27; d_call: .; j_call: TRBJ2-7; cdr3_nt: TGTGCCAGCAGCCAAGGGGGGGGGTCCTACGAGCAGTACTTC; cdr3_aa: CASSQGGGSYEQYF
clone_size: many; v_call: TRBV12-3/TRBV12-4; d_call: .; j_call: TRBJ1-3; cdr3_nt: TGTGCCAGCAGGAGAACAGGGACGGGAAACACCATATATTTT; cdr3_aa: CASRRTGTGNTIYF
clone_size: many; v_call: TRBV11-3; d_call: .; j_call: TRBJ2-5; cdr3_nt: TGTGCCAGCAGCCCCGGCGGAGGGCCAGAAGAGACCCAGTACTTC; cdr3_aa: CASSPGGGPEETQYF
clone_size: many; v_call: TRBV27; d_call: .; j_call: TRBJ2-7; cdr3_nt: TGTGCCAGCAGTTTACAGGCGGACCACCGCTACGAGCAGTACTTC; cdr3_aa: CASSLQADHRYEQYF
clone_size: many; v_call: TRBV6-1; d_call: .; j_call: TRBJ1-1; cdr3_nt: TGTGCCAGCAGTGAATTGGGGGCCACTGAAGCTTTCTTT; cdr3_aa: CASSELGATEAFF
clone_size: .; v_call: TRBV5-1; d_call: TRBD1; j_call: TRBJ2-7; cdr3_nt: TGCGCCAGCAGCTTGGGACCTACAGGGGTCGAGCAGTACTTC; cdr3_aa: CASSLGPTGVEQYF
clone_size: few; v_call: TRBV4-1; d_call: .; j_call: TRBJ2-7; cdr3_nt: TGCGCCAGCAGCCACCCCTTACTACGAGAGCAGTACTTC; cdr3_aa: CASSHPLLREQYF
clone_size: many; v_call: TRBV19; d_call: TRBD1; j_call: TRBJ2-7; cdr3_nt: TGTGCCAGTAGTCCCGGACAGGGATCCGCATCATTGCACGAGCAGTACTTC; cdr3_aa: CASSPGQGSASLHEQYF
clone_size: many; v_call: TRBV4-2; d_call: .; j_call: TRBJ1-6; cdr3_nt: TGTGCCAGCAGCCAAGAGATTCATGGGTCCTCACCCCTCCACTTT; cdr3_aa: CASSQEIHGSSPLHF
clone_size: many; v_call: TRBV5-1; d_call: .; j_call: TRBJ2-6; cdr3_nt: TGCGCCAGCTACCTTCCAAGCTCTGGGGCCAACGTCCTGACTTTC; cdr3_aa: CASYLPSSGANVLTF
clone_size: many; v_call: TRBV27; d_call: .; j_call: TRBJ1-1; cdr3_nt: TGTGCCAGCACGGGATTGAACACTGAAGCTTTCTTT; cdr3_aa: CASTGLNTEAFF
clone_size: many; v_call: TRBV20-1; d_call: .; j_call: TRBJ2-6; cdr3_nt: TGCAGTGCCTCAGGGGTTGGGGCCAACGTCCTGACTTTC; cdr3_aa: CSASGVGANVLTF
clone_size: many; v_call: TRBV9; d_call: .; j_call: TRBJ1-6; cdr3_nt: TGTGCCAGCAGCGAGGGCAGGACAATGAATTCACCCCTCCACTTT; cdr3_aa: CASSEGRTMNSPLHF
clone_size: few; v_call: TRBV6-1; d_call: TRBD1; j_call: TRBJ1-6; cdr3_nt: TGTGCCAGCAGTGATGGGGGACAGTTCCGGGATTCACCCCTCCACTTT; cdr3_aa: CASSDGGQFRDSPLHF
clone_size: many; v_call: TRBV2; d_call: .; j_call: TRBJ2-5; cdr3_nt: TGTGCCAGTGCCGACTGGGAGACCCAGTACTTC; cdr3_aa: CASADWETQYF
clone_size: many; v_call: TRBV30; d_call: .; j_call: TRBJ1-2; cdr3_nt: TGTGCCTGGTCTATTCAGGGTATCTATGGCTACACCTTC; cdr3_aa: CAWSIQGIYGYTF
clone_size: few; v_call: TRBV12-3/TRBV12-4; d_call: .; j_call: TRBJ2-7; cdr3_nt: TGTGCCAGCAGTTTAGGGCCCACCGGCTCCTACGAGCAGTACTTC; cdr3_aa: CASSLGPTGSYEQYF
clone_size: many; v_call: TRBV6-2/TRBV6-3; d_call: .; j_call: TRBJ2-5; cdr3_nt: TGTGCCAGCAGTTACTGGGGTAGCGTAGAGACCCAGTACTTC; cdr3_aa: CASSYWGSVETQYF
clone_size: many; v_call: TRBV19; d_call: .; j_call: TRBJ1-2; cdr3_nt: TGTGCCAGTACCAACCGCAGGGAAGGCTACACCTTC; cdr3_aa: CASTNRREGYTF
clone_size: .; v_call: TRBV6-1; d_call: .; j_call: TRBJ1-5; cdr3_nt: TGTGCCAGCAGTGAAATGGAGGGGGTTCAGCCCCAGCATTTT; cdr3_aa: CASSEMEGVQPQHF
clone_size: many; v_call: TRBV24-1; d_call: .; j_call: TRBJ2-5; cdr3_nt: TGTGCCACCAGTGAAGACCAAGAGACCCAGTACTTC; cdr3_aa: CATSEDQETQYF